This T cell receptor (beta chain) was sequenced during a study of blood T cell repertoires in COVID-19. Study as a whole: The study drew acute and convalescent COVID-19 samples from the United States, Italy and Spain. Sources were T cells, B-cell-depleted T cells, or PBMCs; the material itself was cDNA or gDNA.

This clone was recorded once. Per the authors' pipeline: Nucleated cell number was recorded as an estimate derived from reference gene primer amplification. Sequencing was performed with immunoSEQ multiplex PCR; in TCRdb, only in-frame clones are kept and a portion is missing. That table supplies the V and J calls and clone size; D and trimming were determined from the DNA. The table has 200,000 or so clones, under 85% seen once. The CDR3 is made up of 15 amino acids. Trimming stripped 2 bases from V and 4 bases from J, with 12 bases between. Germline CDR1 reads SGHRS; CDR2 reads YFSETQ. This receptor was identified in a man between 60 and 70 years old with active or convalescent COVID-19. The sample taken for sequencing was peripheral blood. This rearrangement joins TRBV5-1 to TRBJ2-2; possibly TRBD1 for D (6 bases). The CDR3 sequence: CASSFSRGPTGELFF. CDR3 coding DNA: TGCGCCAGCAGCTTTTCCAGGGGCCCCACCGGGGAGCTGTTTTTT.